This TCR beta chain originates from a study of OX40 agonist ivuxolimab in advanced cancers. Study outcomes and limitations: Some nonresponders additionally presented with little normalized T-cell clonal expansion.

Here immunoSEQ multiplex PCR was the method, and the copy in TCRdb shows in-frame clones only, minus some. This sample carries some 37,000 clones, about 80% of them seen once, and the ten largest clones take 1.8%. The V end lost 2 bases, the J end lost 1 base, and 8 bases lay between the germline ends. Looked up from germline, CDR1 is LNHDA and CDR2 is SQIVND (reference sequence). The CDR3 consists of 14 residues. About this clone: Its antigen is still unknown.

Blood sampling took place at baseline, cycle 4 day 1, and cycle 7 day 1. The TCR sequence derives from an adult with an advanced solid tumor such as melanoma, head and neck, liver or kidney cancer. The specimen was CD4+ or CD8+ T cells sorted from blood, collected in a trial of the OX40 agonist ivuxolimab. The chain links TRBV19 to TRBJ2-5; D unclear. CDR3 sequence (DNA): TGTGCCAGTAGTATACTCGGCGGCCAAGAGACCCAGTACTTC. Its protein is CASSILGGQETQYF.